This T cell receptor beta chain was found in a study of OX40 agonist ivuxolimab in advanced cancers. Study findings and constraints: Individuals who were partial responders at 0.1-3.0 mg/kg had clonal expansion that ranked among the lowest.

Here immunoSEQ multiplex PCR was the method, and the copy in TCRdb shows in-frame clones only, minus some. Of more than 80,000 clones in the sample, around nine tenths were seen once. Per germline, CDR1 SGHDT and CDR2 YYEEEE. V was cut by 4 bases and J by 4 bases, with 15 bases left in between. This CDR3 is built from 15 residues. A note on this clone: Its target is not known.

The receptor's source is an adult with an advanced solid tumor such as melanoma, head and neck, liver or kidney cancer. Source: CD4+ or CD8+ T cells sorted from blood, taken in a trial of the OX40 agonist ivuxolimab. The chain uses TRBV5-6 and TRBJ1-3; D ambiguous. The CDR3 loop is CASSTLTQPGNTIYF. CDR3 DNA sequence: TGTGCCAGCAGCACCTTGACACAACCCGGAAACACCATATATTTT.